A single sample is the source of the 11 T cell receptor beta chains below, sequenced in a study of blood T cell repertoires in COVID-19. Data came from immunoSEQ multiplex PCR; TCRdb stores just in-frame clones and leaves some out. Of about 140,000 clones in the sample, approximately 87% are singletons; the top ten hold roughly 4%. The sequencing sample was made of peripheral blood. Every receptor here comes from a middle-aged woman with acute or convalescent COVID-19.

This chain links TRBV28 with TRBJ2-3, with a weak D call TRBD1 (7 bases). Germline lookup yields CDR1 MDHEN and CDR2 SYDVKM. The CDR3 runs to 14 residues. V lost 7 bases, J lost 4 bases, and 15 bases lay in between. CDR3 bases: TGTGCCAGCAAATTAGGAGGGGGCCCAGATACGCAGTATTTT. Residues: CASKLGGGPDTQYF.

The sample holds one count of this clone. The chain is built from TRBV10-3 and TRBJ1-5, with D tentatively TRBD1 (6 bases). The CDR3 is 16 residues long. Trimming pared 0 bases from V and 6 bases from J, leaving 15 bases between. The germline CDR1 and CDR2 sequences are ENHRY and SYGVKD. CDR3 DNA: TGTGCCATCAGTGAGTCAAAGGGGGGGCGCAGTCAGCCCCAGCATTTT. It is translated as CAISESKGGRSQPQHF.

The chain has TRBV11-3 and TRBJ2-3; the D gene is possibly TRBD2 (6 bases). Looked up from germline, CDR1 is SGHNT and CDR2 is YENEEA. The V gene lost 5 bases and the J gene lost 3 bases, with 18 bases spanning the gap. This CDR3 region has 16 residues. The CDR3 here is CASSQGLGTGTDTQYF. The CDR3 region has the DNA TGTGCCAGCAGCCAGGGACTGGGGACCGGTACAGATACGCAGTATTTT.

The chain joins TRBV13 to TRBJ2-5; D is perhaps TRBD2 (6 bases). The germline CDR1 and CDR2 sequences are PRHDT and FYEKMQ (reference sequence). Trimming removed 3 bases from V and 1 base from J, with 15 bases in between. The CDR3 runs to 16 residues. The CDR3 here is CASSLVSSDIQETQYF. CDR3 sequence (DNA): TGTGCCAGCAGCTTGGTATCTAGCGATATCCAAGAGACCCAGTACTTC. Supplemented by reference TRBV13 and TRBJ2-5, the full variable domain reads AAGVIQSPRHLIKEKRETATLKCYPIPRHDTVYWYQQGPGQDPQFLISFYEKMQSDKGSIPDRFSAQQFSDYHSELNMSSLELGDSALYFCASSLVSSDIQETQYFGPGTRLLVL.

This clone was picked up one time. V and J are TRBV19 and TRBJ1-5; a weak D match, TRBD1 (5 bases). This CDR3 is built from 15 residues. With 6 bases removed from V and 3 bases from J, the gap between germline ends came to 15 bases. Germline CDR1 is LNHDA and CDR2 is SQIVND (reference sequence). The CDR3 reads CASSPTSGFNQPQHF. DNA for the CDR3: TGTGCCAGTAGCCCTACCTCAGGGTTCAATCAGCCCCAGCATTTT.

The rearrangement uses TRBV9 and TRBJ1-1, with D possibly being TRBD1 (5 bases). Per germline, CDR1 SGDLS and CDR2 YYNGEE. V dropped 3 bases and J dropped 4 bases, with 13 bases sitting between them. This CDR3 region has 14 residues. The CDR3 region has the DNA TGTGCCAGCAGCGCGGTCGACGGGGGCACTGAAGCTTTCTTT. This translates into CASSAVDGGTEAFF.

V is TRBV20-1 and J is TRBJ2-7; perhaps TRBD2 as D (5 bases). CDR3 length equals 11 residues. Deletions cut 2 bases from V and 5 bases from J, with 7 bases between. The V gene's germline CDR1 is DFQATT and CDR2 SNEGSKA (reference sequence). Here the CDR3 reads CSARLADEQYF. As DNA, the CDR3 is TGCAGTGCTAGACTAGCCGACGAGCAGTACTTC.

This rearrangement joins TRBV18 to TRBJ2-3; 9 bases align to TRBD2. The CDR3 sequence is 15 residues long. V gave up 3 bases and J gave up 3 bases; unmatched junction bases: 4. Germline V gene lookup returns CDR1 KGHSH and CDR2 LQKENI. CDR3 sequence (DNA): TGTGCCAGCTCACCCGGACTAGCGCCTACAGATACGCAGTATTTT. Its translation is CASSPGLAPTDTQYF.

The chain links TRBV7-8 to TRBJ1-1; no clear D gene. Per the germline V gene, CDR1 is SGHVS and CDR2 is FQNEAQ. The CDR3 contains 14 residues. V was shortened by 3 bases and J by 4 bases, with 12 bases between the two germline ends. The CDR3 here is CASSLRSGSTEAFF. As DNA, the CDR3 is TGTGCCAGCAGCTTGCGTTCCGGGAGCACTGAAGCTTTCTTT.

The V call is TRBV6-4, the J call TRBJ2-3; D may be TRBD2 (6 bases). V was trimmed by 3 bases and J by 1 base, leaving 17 bases between them. This CDR3 is built from 17 residues. Germline CDR1 is MRHNA and CDR2 is SNTAGT. The chain's CDR3 is CASSEGFLGGGTDTQYF. In DNA, the CDR3 is TGTGCCAGCAGTGAAGGGTTCCTTGGCGGGGGCACAGATACGCAGTATTTT.

The V call is TRBV28, the J call TRBJ1-2; TRBD1 matches at 7 bases. CDR1 and CDR2 from the germline V gene are MDHEN and SYDVKM. The V segment lost 2 bases and the J segment 4 bases; nucleotides outside the gene matches: 4. The CDR3 totals 14 residues. The chain's CDR3 is CASSLQTGSYGYTF. CDR3 nucleotide sequence: TGTGCCAGCAGTTTACAGACAGGGTCCTATGGCTACACCTTC.